This TCR beta chain was identified during a study of T cell repertoires in cytomegalovirus infection. Trimming at V came to 6 bases and at J to 3 bases, leaving 9 bases not matched to a gene. Germline V gene sequence: CDR1 SNHLY, CDR2 FYNNEI. The CDR3 covers 16 residues. This clonotype was picked up a small number of times. Using its own MiXCR run on the reads, TCRdb lists one record per CDR3 protein. The data show under 850,000 distinct CDR3 sequences, approximately 40% seen once. Sequenced material: PBMCs. This clonotype was sampled from a human donor in good health (CMV status not recorded). Some clones in this sample may be carry-over from other donors' samples. This chain connects TRBV2 to TRBJ2-1; 9 bases line up with TRBD2. The chain's CDR3 is CASRIQLAGFYNEQFF. CDR3 bases: TGTGCCAGCAGGATACAACTAGCGGGTTTCTACAATGAGCAGTTCTTC.